These 8 T cell receptor beta chains share one sample of origin, sequenced in a study of blood T cell repertoires in COVID-19. Profiled with immunoSEQ multiplex PCR; TCRdb holds only in-frame clones, not every one. The profile covers 350,000 to 450,000 clones, with around 91% appearing a single time and around 1.1% taken by the ten largest. Sequencing was carried out using PBMCs or T cells enriched from blood (not recorded which). Receptor source: a man aged 25-40 years who had recovered from COVID-19.

This clone has only a few counts. The chain recombines TRBV27 with TRBJ2-7; 7 positions match TRBD2. This CDR3 contains 15 residues. V shed 2 bases and J 2 bases; nucleotides not matched to a gene: 6. The germline CDR1 and CDR2 sequences are MNHEY and SMNVEV (reference sequence). The CDR3 reads CASSLRVAGAYEQYF. The DNA for the CDR3 is TGTGCCAGCAGTTTAAGGGTAGCGGGCGCCTACGAGCAGTACTTC.

The chain uses TRBV7-9 and TRBJ1-2, with TRBD1 identical over 7 bases. The ends lost 4 bases at V and 11 bases at J; junction bases unmatched: 4. Germline CDR1 and CDR2: SEHNR and FQNEAQ (reference sequence). The CDR3 consists of 11 residues. The chain's CDR3 is CASSSPGGYTF. In nucleotides, the CDR3 is TGTGCCAGCAGCTCGCCAGGGGGGTACACCTTC.

The gene calls are TRBV6-5 and TRBJ2-1, with TRBD2 matching 10 bases. The CDR3 loop spans 14 amino acids. The germline gives CDR1 MNHEY, CDR2 SVGAGI. Trimming took 8 bases from V and 7 from J; bases not matched to a gene: 8. The CDR3 region has the DNA TGTGCCAGCGCGAGGCTAGCGGGAGATAATGAGCAGTTCTTC. This codes for CASARLAGDNEQFF.

The chain has TRBV21-1 and TRBJ2-7; the table's D call of TRBD2 was not tested on the DNA. TRBV21-1 corresponds to a pseudogene. The CDR3 extends over 16 amino acids. DNA for the CDR3: TGTGCCAGCATAGCATCGGGGGCTAGCGGGAGTTACGAGCAGTACTTC. This sequence encodes CASIASGASGSYEQYF.

This rearrangement joins TRBV6-5 to TRBJ2-1; TRBD2 matches 14 bases. This CDR3 has 15 residues. Trimming cost V 2 bases and J 8 bases; bases outside gene matches: 2. CDR1 and CDR2 from the germline V gene are MNHEY and SVGAGI. The CDR3 nucleotides read TGTGCCAGCAGTTACGGGACTAGCGGGAGCGATGAGCAGTTCTTC. Translated, it gives CASSYGTSGSDEQFF.

The chain is built from TRBV29-1 and TRBJ2-7, with 13 bases fitting TRBD2. CDR3 size: 15 residues. Losses at the gene ends were 6 bases for V and 2 bases for J; bases not matched to a gene: 7. Germline CDR1 reads SQVTM; CDR2 reads ANQGSEA. The CDR3 spells CSVDGLAGDAYEQYF. The CDR3 coding sequence is TGCAGCGTCGACGGACTAGCGGGAGATGCCTACGAGCAGTACTTC.

This clone was found once. A read error may produce the germline difference seen at one junction end. The rearrangement links TRBV5-3 to TRBJ1-5; TRBD1 matches 7 bases. TRBV5-3 is assigned to the ORF class and has an uncertain function. The CDR3 runs to 16 residues. The CDR3 region has the DNA TGTGTCAGAAGCTCTCCAAACAGGGGAGGAAGTCAGCCCCAGCATTTT. As protein: CVRSSPNRGGSQPQHF.

The chain links TRBV18 to TRBJ2-5; weak D call: TRBD2 (6 bases). The CDR3 runs to 12 residues. The V gene lost 5 bases and the J gene lost 5 bases, with 9 bases spanning the gap. The germline V gene encodes CDR1 KGHSH and CDR2 LQKENI. This chain's CDR3 is CASSGGRETQYF. In DNA, the CDR3 is TGTGCCAGCTCAGGAGGGCGGGAGACCCAGTACTTC. The full variable domain, completed using reference TRBV18 and TRBJ2-5, is NAGVMQNPRHLVRRRGQEARLRCSPMKGHSHVYWYRQLPEEGLKFMVYLQKENIIDESGMPKERFSAEFPKEGPSILRIQQVVRGDSAAYFCASSGGRETQYFGPGTRLLVL.